This T cell receptor beta chain was profiled in a study of OX40 agonist ivuxolimab in advanced cancers. Broadly, across the study: Ivuxolimab was an agonistic, fully human IgG2 monoclonal antibody directed against OX40 (CD134), a costimulatory receptor. Intravenous ivuxolimab was administered to patients every 2 weeks at six dose levels: 0.01, 0.1, 0.3, 1.5, 3 and 10 mg/kg. Of the roughly 51 dose-escalation patients, hepatocellular carcinoma was present in around 19, melanoma in approximately 15, renal cell carcinoma in 9 and head and neck cancer in 9. The monotherapy dose-escalation portion (N of about 47 patients) of the phase I ivuxolimab trial is reported in the paper. Prior anti-PD-1, anti-PD-L1 or anti-CTLA-4 therapy was permitted, and 40% of dose-escalation patients had received checkpoint inhibitors. Three dose-escalation patients achieved partial responses, one with hepatocellular carcinoma and two with cutaneous melanoma. The purpose of peripheral TCRbeta sequencing was to test whether ivuxolimab changed TCR sequence diversity and led to clonal T-cell expansion. In the dose-escalation cohort, 75% to 85% of patients were male, and the mean age was 60 years with a range of about 20 to 80. On the study overall, not on this receptor specifically: The antigen specificity of the peripheral T cells that underwent clonal expansion was not determined. In the 0.1-3.0 mg/kg groups, partial responders were among the patients with the lowest normalized peripheral clonal expansion, particularly in CD8+ T cells. Low levels of normalized T-cell clonal expansion were also shown by some nonresponding patients. After ivuxolimab, CD8+ T cells had more expanded clones than CD4+ T cells on average. At doses of 0.1 to 3.0 mg/kg, clonal expansion of both CD4+ and CD8+ blood T cells was observed from baseline to week 6.

For sequencing of the TCRbeta CDR3 region, genomic DNA was extracted from the sorted cells. The immunoSEQ Assay was used to sequence the TCRbeta CDR3 regions. The table was pulled from immuneACCESS by TCRdb, which kept in-frame rearrangements only. Such tables lose some clones; where checked, under half of the loss comes from unresolved V genes, and the rest has no known cause. Across this sample there are some 62,000 clones, with around four fifths seen only once. The ten largest make up 3.7% of the sample. The germline V gene provides CDR1 MNHNS and CDR2 SASEGT. The CDR3 covers 13 residues, taking in both the cysteine and the phenylalanine. Here the CDR3 DNA is all that survives: 39 bases in frame from base 1. The trim is 9 bases for V and 8 bases for J, with a gap of 18 bases between the germline ends. About this clone itself: The antigen it recognizes is unknown. Per-base quality was not reported, and no clone a single base away is much larger than it.

Patients with autoimmune disease history or receiving systemic immunosuppression were excluded from the trial. In every dose cohort, peripheral blood was drawn for TCR sequencing at baseline, cycle 4 day 1, and cycle 7 day 1. The samples were drawn from a first-in-human, open-label, multicenter phase I dose-escalation trial of ivuxolimab. The trial enrolled adults with locally advanced or metastatic head and neck squamous cell, hepatocellular, melanoma or renal cell carcinoma. Before TCR sequencing, CD4+ T cells and CD8+ T cells from peripheral blood were sorted into separate populations. Source: CD4+ or CD8+ T cells sorted from blood, taken in a trial of the OX40 agonist ivuxolimab. This receptor was identified in an adult with an advanced solid tumor such as melanoma, head and neck, liver or kidney cancer. Rearrangement joined TRBV6-1 to TRBJ2-3; the D segment cannot be called with confidence. At the DNA level, the sequence is TGTGCCAGTCGTAGGACGGGTCCAGCTACGCAGTATTTT. Its amino acids are CASRRTGPATQYF.